This is a list of T cell receptor beta chains from one sample in a study of blood T cells in healthy people across ages. Each CDR3 protein is one row after TCRdb ran MiXCR on the 5' RACE reads. The sample has 1.4 million or so distinct CDR3 sequences, 42% seen once; the top ten hold approximately 4%. Material: blood. These receptors were obtained from a woman aged 18-29 years in good health. Each CDR3 is given with its conserved first and last residue. The D gene is left open where the match is weak. Not all rows give a size; the values are once, few, many and, for expanded clones, a class.

CDR3 DNA: TGTGCCAGCAGCCACCAACAGCGGGGGTCCTACAATGAGCAGTACTTC
CDR3 protein: CASSHQQRGSYNEQYF
J gene: TRBJ2-7
D gene: TRBD2
clone size: .
CDR3 length: 16
V gene: TRBV3-1

CDR3 DNA: TGTGCCAGCAGCCAAGTTTCCTCAAGCACAGATACGCAGTATTTT
CDR3 protein: CASSQVSSSTDTQYF
J gene: TRBJ2-3
D gene: .
clone size: .
CDR3 length: 15
V gene: TRBV3-1

CDR3 DNA: TGCGCCAGCAGCTTGGGGATACAGGGAGAGACCCAGTACTTC
CDR3 protein: CASSLGIQGETQYF
J gene: TRBJ2-5
D gene: .
clone size: .
CDR3 length: 14
V gene: TRBV5-1

CDR3 DNA: TGTGCCAGCAGTGAACAGGGGTACCAAGAGACCCAGTACTTC
CDR3 protein: CASSEQGYQETQYF
J gene: TRBJ2-5
D gene: .
clone size: few
CDR3 length: 14
V gene: TRBV2

CDR3 DNA: TGTGCCAGCAGCGAAGCGGATGGGAAAGAGACCCAGTACTTC
CDR3 protein: CASSEADGKETQYF
J gene: TRBJ2-5
D gene: .
clone size: .
CDR3 length: 14
V gene: TRBV9

CDR3 DNA: TGTGCCAGCAGCCCCCCGGGGCAGGGAAACACCATATATTTT
CDR3 protein: CASSPPGQGNTIYF
J gene: TRBJ1-3
D gene: .
clone size: .
CDR3 length: 14
V gene: TRBV7-2

CDR3 DNA: TGTGCCAGCAGTCTTCTACCTGGAGGCACCGGTGGCTACACCTTC
CDR3 protein: CASSLLPGGTGGYTF
J gene: TRBJ1-2
D gene: .
clone size: .
CDR3 length: 15
V gene: TRBV6-5

CDR3 DNA: TGTGCCAGCAGCTTAAAACCGACAGGGGGGGCCTATCGAAGCTCCTACAATGAGCAGTTCTTC
CDR3 protein: CASSLKPTGGAYRSSYNEQFF
J gene: TRBJ2-1
D gene: TRBD1
clone size: .
CDR3 length: 21
V gene: TRBV11-2

CDR3 DNA: TGTGCCAGCAGCATAAACCGGGCTGGTAATTCACCCCTCCACTTT
CDR3 protein: CASSINRAGNSPLHF
J gene: TRBJ1-6
D gene: .
clone size: .
CDR3 length: 15
V gene: TRBV7-9

CDR3 DNA: TGTGCCAGCAGTCCTCTTGGGGGGAGTATCGGGGAGCTGTTTTTT
CDR3 protein: CASSPLGGSIGELFF
J gene: TRBJ2-2
D gene: .
clone size: .
CDR3 length: 15
V gene: TRBV27

CDR3 DNA: TGTGCCACCAGCAGTCCGGGACTAGGGTGCGAGCAGTACTTC
CDR3 protein: CATSSPGLGCEQYF
J gene: TRBJ2-7
D gene: TRBD2
clone size: few
CDR3 length: 14
V gene: TRBV15

CDR3 DNA: TGTGCCAGCAGTTACTCCCTGGCTGATACCGTTAGCAATCAGCCCCAGCATTTT
CDR3 protein: CASSYSLADTVSNQPQHF
J gene: TRBJ1-5
D gene: .
clone size: once
CDR3 length: 18
V gene: TRBV6-2/TRBV6-3

CDR3 DNA: TGTGCCAGTAGACCGGGACACCCGAACACCGGGGAGCTGTTTTTT
CDR3 protein: CASRPGHPNTGELFF
J gene: TRBJ2-2
D gene: .
clone size: .
CDR3 length: 15
V gene: TRBV19

CDR3 DNA: TGTGCCACCATGGCGGGACAGACAGAGACCCAGTACTTC
CDR3 protein: CATMAGQTETQYF
J gene: TRBJ2-5
D gene: .
clone size: .
CDR3 length: 13
V gene: TRBV10-3

CDR3 DNA: TGCGCCAGCCAGGGGGCAGGAAACACTGAAGCTTTCTTT
CDR3 protein: CASQGAGNTEAFF
J gene: TRBJ1-1
D gene: TRBD1
clone size: .
CDR3 length: 13
V gene: TRBV10-2

CDR3 DNA: TGTGCCAGCAGCCAAGATTCGGACAGGGACTACAATGAGCAGTTCTTC
CDR3 protein: CASSQDSDRDYNEQFF
J gene: TRBJ2-1
D gene: TRBD1
clone size: once
CDR3 length: 16
V gene: TRBV14

CDR3 DNA: TGTGCCAGCAGCTTATCTAGGGCGACGAGCTCCTACAATGAGCAGTTCTTC
CDR3 protein: CASSLSRATSSYNEQFF
J gene: TRBJ2-1
D gene: .
clone size: few
CDR3 length: 17
V gene: TRBV7-9

CDR3 DNA: TGCAGTGCTAAGGCCCTCGGGGCGGGGGGCACCACCCACAATGAGCAGTTCTTC
CDR3 protein: CSAKALGAGGTTHNEQFF
J gene: TRBJ2-1
D gene: TRBD2
clone size: .
CDR3 length: 18
V gene: TRBV20-1

CDR3 DNA: TGTGCCAGCAGTTTTGGGCAGGGTACCGAAAAACTGTTTTTT
CDR3 protein: CASSFGQGTEKLFF
J gene: TRBJ1-4
D gene: .
clone size: few
CDR3 length: 14
V gene: TRBV28

CDR3 DNA: TGTGCCAGTAGGGGGCTAGCGGGGGGGCGGAGCACAGATACGCAGTATTTT
CDR3 protein: CASRGLAGGRSTDTQYF
J gene: TRBJ2-3
D gene: TRBD2
clone size: few
CDR3 length: 17
V gene: TRBV7-2

CDR3 DNA: TGTGCCAGCAGCTGGTACGAGATGGGAGACGAGCAGTACTTC
CDR3 protein: CASSWYEMGDEQYF
J gene: TRBJ2-7
D gene: .
clone size: .
CDR3 length: 14
V gene: TRBV3-1

CDR3 DNA: TGCGCCAGCAGCCAAGGACAGGGGGGCAACTATGGCTACACCTTC
CDR3 protein: CASSQGQGGNYGYTF
J gene: TRBJ1-2
D gene: TRBD1
clone size: many
CDR3 length: 15
V gene: TRBV4-1